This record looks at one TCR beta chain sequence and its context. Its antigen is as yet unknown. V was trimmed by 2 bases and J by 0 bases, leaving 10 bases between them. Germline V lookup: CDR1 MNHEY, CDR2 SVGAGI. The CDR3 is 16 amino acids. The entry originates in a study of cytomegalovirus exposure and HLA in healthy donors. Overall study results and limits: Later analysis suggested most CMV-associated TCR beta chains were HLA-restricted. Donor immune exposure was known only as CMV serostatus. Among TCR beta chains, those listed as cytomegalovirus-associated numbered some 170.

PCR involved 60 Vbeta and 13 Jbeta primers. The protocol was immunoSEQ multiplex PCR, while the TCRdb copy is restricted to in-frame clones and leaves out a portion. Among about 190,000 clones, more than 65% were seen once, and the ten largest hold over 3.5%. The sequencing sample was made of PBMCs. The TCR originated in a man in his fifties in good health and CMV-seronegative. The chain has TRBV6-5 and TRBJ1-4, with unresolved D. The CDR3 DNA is TGTGCCAGCAGTTACACGGCAGGCTCAACTAATGAAAAACTGTTTTTT. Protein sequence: CASSYTAGSTNEKLFF.